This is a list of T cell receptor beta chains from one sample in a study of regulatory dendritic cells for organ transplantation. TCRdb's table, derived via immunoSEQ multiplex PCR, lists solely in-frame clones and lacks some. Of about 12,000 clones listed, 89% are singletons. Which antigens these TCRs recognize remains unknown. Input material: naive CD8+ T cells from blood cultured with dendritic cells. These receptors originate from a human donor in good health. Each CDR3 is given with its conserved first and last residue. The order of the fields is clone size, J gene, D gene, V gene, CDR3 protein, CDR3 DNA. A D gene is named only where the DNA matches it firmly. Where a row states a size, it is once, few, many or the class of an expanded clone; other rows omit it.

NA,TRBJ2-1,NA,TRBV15,CATSRDQRNNEQFF,TGTGCCACCAGCAGAGATCAAAGGAACAATGAGCAGTTCTTC
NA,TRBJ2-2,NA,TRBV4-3,CASSPGFHNTGELFF,TGCGCCAGCAGCCCCGGCTTTCATAACACCGGGGAGCTGTTTTTT
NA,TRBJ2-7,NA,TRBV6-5,CASSYSRTYEQYF,TGTGCCAGCAGTTACTCAAGAACCTACGAGCAGTACTTC
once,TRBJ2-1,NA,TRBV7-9,CASSFGVREQFF,TGTGCCAGCAGCTTTGGGGTCCGTGAGCAGTTCTTC
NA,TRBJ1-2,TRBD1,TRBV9,CASTDRANYGYTF,TGTGCCAGTACCGACAGGGCCAACTATGGCTACACCTTC
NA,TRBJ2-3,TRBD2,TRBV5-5,CASSLVGAGLTDTQYF,TGTGCCAGCAGCTTGGTCGGAGCGGGACTCACAGATACGCAGTATTTT
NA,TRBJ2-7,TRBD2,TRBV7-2,CASSPGLAGGLYEQYF,TGTGCCAGCAGCCCTGGACTAGCGGGAGGGCTTTACGAGCAGTACTTC
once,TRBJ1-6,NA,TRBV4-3,CASSQDPGQSYNSPLHF,TGCGCCAGCAGCCAAGATCCTGGACAATCCTATAATTCACCCCTCCACTTT
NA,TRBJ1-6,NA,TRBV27,CASTAGGDTYSPLHF,TGTGCCAGCACCGCGGGAGGGGATACATATTCACCCCTCCACTTT
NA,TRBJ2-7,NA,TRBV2,CASNDENRHEQYF,TGTGCCAGCAATGATGAGAATCGCCACGAGCAGTACTTC
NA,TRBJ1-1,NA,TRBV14,CASSLHTAYRNTEAFF,TGTGCCAGCAGCCTTCACACTGCGTACCGGAACACTGAAGCTTTCTTT
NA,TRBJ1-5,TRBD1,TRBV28,CASSRNRGEVLPQHF,TGTGCCAGCAGTAGGAACAGGGGGGAGGTTTTGCCCCAGCATTTT
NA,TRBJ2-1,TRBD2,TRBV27,CASRTSNYNEQFF,TGTGCCAGCCGGACTAGCAACTACAATGAGCAGTTCTTC
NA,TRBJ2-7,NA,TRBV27,CASSTGGATYEQYF,TGTGCCAGCAGTACCGGTGGGGCAACCTACGAGCAGTACTTC
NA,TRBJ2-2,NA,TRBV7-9,CASSPQTGELFF,TGTGCCAGCAGCCCACAGACCGGGGAGCTGTTTTTT
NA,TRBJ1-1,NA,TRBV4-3,CASSQDRQHKNTEAFF,TGCGCCAGCAGCCAAGATCGACAGCACAAGAACACTGAAGCTTTCTTT
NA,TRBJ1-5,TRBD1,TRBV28,CASSLTGEGNQPQHF,TGTGCCAGCAGTTTGACAGGGGAGGGCAATCAGCCCCAGCATTTT
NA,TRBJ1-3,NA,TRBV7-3,CASSLLGPFSGNTIYF,TGTGCCAGCAGCTTATTAGGGCCTTTCTCTGGAAACACCATATATTTT
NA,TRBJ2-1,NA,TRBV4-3,CASSQDITEGADNEQFF,TGCGCCAGCAGCCAAGATATCACGGAGGGCGCAGACAATGAGCAGTTCTTC
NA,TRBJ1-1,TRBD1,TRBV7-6,CASSFGTEYTEAFF,TGTGCCAGCAGCTTCGGGACAGAGTACACTGAAGCTTTCTTT
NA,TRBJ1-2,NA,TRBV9,CASKQLNYGYTF,TGTGCCAGCAAACAGCTTAACTATGGCTACACCTTC
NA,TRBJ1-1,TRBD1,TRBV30,CAWTPGQGRAEAFF,TGTGCCTGGACCCCCGGACAGGGCCGGGCTGAAGCTTTCTTT
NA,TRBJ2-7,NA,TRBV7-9,CASSLGYRAHEPYYEQYF,TGTGCCAGCAGCTTAGGGTACAGGGCACACGAGCCTTACTACGAGCAGTACTTC
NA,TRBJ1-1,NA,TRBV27,CASRPMGGRTEAFF,TGTGCCAGCAGGCCTATGGGAGGGCGGACTGAAGCTTTCTTT
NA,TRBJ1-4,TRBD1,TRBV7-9,CASSLLGTGGEKLFF,TGTGCCAGCAGCTTATTAGGGACAGGGGGTGAAAAACTGTTTTTT
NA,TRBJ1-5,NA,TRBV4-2,CASSQVLEGEKHF,TGTGCCAGCAGCCAAGTTCTGGAGGGAGAAAAGCATTTT
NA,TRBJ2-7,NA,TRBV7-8,CASSLSGSSYEQYF,TGTGCCAGCAGCTTATCAGGTAGCTCCTACGAGCAGTACTTC